This TCR beta chain was sequenced during a study of OX40 agonist ivuxolimab in advanced cancers. CDR1 is MNHEY and CDR2 is SVGAGI in the germline V gene. V lost 0 bases to trimming and J lost 5 bases, with 7 bases between them. This CDR3 comprises 14 residues. Method: immunoSEQ multiplex PCR; TCRdb's copy keeps in-frame clones and lacks some. The sample has about 55,000 clones, roughly 87% seen once; the top ten hold 9% to 15%. This receptor was identified in an adult with an advanced solid tumor such as melanoma, head and neck, liver or kidney cancer. Sequenced material: CD4+ or CD8+ T cells sorted from blood, taken in a trial of the OX40 agonist ivuxolimab. This chain uses TRBV6-5 with TRBJ2-2; D might be TRBD1 or TRBD2, each matching 5 bases. CDR3 in amino acids: CASSYSRGTGELFF. DNA of the CDR3: TGTGCCAGCAGTTACTCGAGGGGAACCGGGGAGCTGTTTTTT.